The rows below give T cell receptor beta chains drawn from one sample of a study of CD4 T cells in relation to SARS-CoV-2 and coronaviruses. For these TCRs, the target antigens are not known. Assay: immunoSEQ multiplex PCR; the TCRdb copy retains only in-frame clones and omits some. The sample consists of about 38,000 clones, approximately 77% of them appearing once. Sequenced: naive CD4+ T cells from PBMCs, cultured in vitro. These receptors originate from an adult with COVID-19. The conserved cysteine and the conserved F or W are not part of the CDR3 here. D genes are given only for firm matches. Expanded clones are given a class, and other clones once, few, many or no size at all.

d_gene	abundance	v_gene	j_gene	CDR3aa
-	-	TRBV10-3	TRBJ2-7	AISESPGREQY
-	-	TRBV7-9	TRBJ1-5	ASSLGVSNQPQH
TRBD1	-	TRBV5-6	TRBJ2-1	ASKRGGQAATQQF
-	-	TRBV10-2	TRBJ2-5	ASSDEVETQY
TRBD2	once	TRBV28	TRBJ2-7	ASTTKRGDGYEQY
-	-	TRBV28	TRBJ2-2	ASNAFSPNTGELF
-	-	TRBV5-6	TRBJ2-1	ASTHFIALNEQF
TRBD2	-	TRBV20-1	TRBJ2-3	SASPGLAGFTDTQY
-	-	TRBV11-2	TRBJ2-4	ASSSSLLGQLAKNIQY
-	-	TRBV9	TRBJ1-3	ASSVAGSGNTIY
TRBD2	-	TRBV4-3	TRBJ2-5	ASSQDIGSGRTETQY
TRBD1	-	TRBV29-1	TRBJ1-2	SGEDRVGSDYGYT
-	-	TRBV28	TRBJ2-3	ASKGPSRPDTQY
TRBD2	-	TRBV28	TRBJ2-7	ASRRLAGGQLRNEQY
TRBD1	once	TRBV28	TRBJ1-4	ASSPTGGLEEKLF
TRBD2	-	TRBV28	TRBJ2-2	ASSFGGGLTGELF
-	-	TRBV4-1	TRBJ2-1	ASSQVFDPRPRTQNEQF
-	-	TRBV7-2	TRBJ2-7	ASSLSVGGLYEQY
TRBD1	-	TRBV5-1	TRBJ2-3	ASSWRTGGVPDTQY
-	-	TRBV10-3	TRBJ1-1	AIGGMNTEAF
-	-	TRBV28	TRBJ2-1	ASIPGGSSSYNEQF
TRBD1	-	TRBV5-1	TRBJ2-2	ASSFPDRGFRHPNTGELF
-	-	TRBV30	TRBJ2-1	AGSQGPEQF
-	-	TRBV12-3/TRBV12-4	TRBJ1-2	ASNSRGSGGYT
-	few	TRBV30	TRBJ1-4	AWSVIKEKLF
-	-	TRBV27	TRBJ1-3	ASRAADTIY
-	-	TRBV30	TRBJ1-5	AWSPDSPRQGQPQH
-	-	TRBV6-5	TRBJ1-1	ASHPRGGAATEAF
TRBD2	few	TRBV14	TRBJ2-2	ASSHLVRASGANTGELF
-	-	TRBV4-1	TRBJ2-7	ASSQVAGQMSSYEQY
-	-	TRBV7-9	TRBJ2-7	ASNKAQGLAYEQY
-	-	TRBV19	TRBJ2-1	ASGGNEQF
TRBD1	-	TRBV29-1	TRBJ2-5	SVVDRDGGETQY